The 22 T cell receptor beta chains presented below share a single source sample, sequenced in a study of early T cells in non-severe SARS-CoV-2 infection. Via MiXCR, TCRdb re-called the 5' RACE reads, giving one row per CDR3 protein. The sample yields approximately 97,000 distinct CDR3 sequences, about an eighth seen once. Sequencing was carried out using whole blood. These receptors were collected from an adult who was a healthcare worker with PCR-confirmed SARS-CoV-2 infection or an uninfected control (not recorded which).

This chain uses TRBV12-3 or TRBV12-4 with TRBJ1-5, with D possibly being TRBD1 (6 bases). V lost 6 bases to trimming and J lost 5 bases, with 11 bases between them. This CDR3 comprises 13 residues. This CDR3 is CASSRTVDQPQHF. In DNA, the CDR3 is TGTGCCAGCAGCCGGACAGTGGATCAGCCCCAGCATTTT.

As concerns this clonotype: Just one base apart from a much larger clone, this may be a read error. The chain carries TRBV7-9 and TRBJ2-3; D remains unclear. The CDR3 sequence is 13 residues long. V lost 0 bases to trimming and J lost 5 bases, with 6 bases between them. Germline V gives CDR1 SEHNR, CDR2 FQNEAQ (reference sequence). The CDR3 protein is CASSLARRDTQYF. As DNA, the CDR3 is TGTGCCAGCAGCTTAGCGCGGCGAGATACGCAGTATTTT.

This clonotype was recorded a few times. The chain carries TRBV7-9 and TRBJ2-1; D may be TRBD2 (5 bases). The CDR3 covers 15 residues. The V gene lost 5 bases and the J gene lost 0 bases, with 11 bases spanning the gap. In germline, CDR1 is SEHNR, CDR2 FQNEAQ (reference sequence). CDR3 coding DNA: TGTGCCAGCAGCGGGAGCGGAAGCTCCTACAATGAGCAGTTCTTC. It yields the protein CASSGSGSSYNEQFF.

A few counts support this clonotype. The gene calls are TRBV20-1 and TRBJ2-2, with D uncertain. CDR3 length equals 8 residues. The germline V gene has CDR1 DFQATT and CDR2 SNEGSKA (reference sequence). CDR3 nucleotide sequence: TGCAAAGCCGGGGAGCTGTTTTTT. Protein product: CKAGELFF.

CDR3 protein: CSVIRDTEAFF. CDR3 nucleotides: TGCAGCGTCATCAGGGACACTGAAGCTTTCTTT. V and J are TRBV29-1 and TRBJ1-1; D possibly corresponds to TRBD1 (5 bases). Looked up from germline, CDR1 is SQVTM and CDR2 is ANQGSEA. Trimming cost V 6 bases and J 3 bases, with 8 bases left between them. The CDR3 is 11 residues long.

This clonotype was picked up a small number of times. V gene TRBV5-1 combines with J gene TRBJ2-5, with D possibly matching TRBD2 (6 bases). The CDR3 totals 12 residues. Trimming removed 0 bases from V and 10 bases from J, with 10 bases in between. From germline, CDR1 is SGHRS and CDR2 YFSETQ. The CDR3, as DNA: TGCGCCAGCAGCTTGGACGCGGAGGGCCAGTACTTC. Its protein is CASSLDAEGQYF.

The sample holds many counts of this clonotype. This chain joins TRBV27 and TRBJ2-7; TRBD1 matches 7 bases. The germline V gene has CDR1 MNHEY and CDR2 SMNVEV (reference sequence). Germline trimming cut 9 bases from V and 7 bases from J; bases unmatched to any gene: 9. The CDR3 extends over 12 amino acids. CDR3 amino acids: CASTGTVGEQYF. CDR3 bases: TGTGCCAGTACCGGGACAGTGGGGGAGCAGTACTTC.

This clonotype was seen many times. This chain joins TRBV28 and TRBJ2-1; maybe TRBD2 (5 bases). Per the germline V gene, CDR1 is MDHEN and CDR2 is SYDVKM. The CDR3 contains 12 residues. V dropped 3 bases and J dropped 8 bases, with 8 bases sitting between them. CDR3 protein: CASSLEAHEQFF. The CDR3 DNA reads TGTGCCAGCAGTTTGGAGGCCCATGAGCAGTTCTTC.

This clonotype occurred many times. V is TRBV18 and J is TRBJ1-5; D perhaps matches TRBD1 (5 bases). The CDR3 has 13 amino acids. Trimming pared 4 bases from V and 4 bases from J, leaving 8 bases between. Germline V gene lookup returns CDR1 KGHSH and CDR2 LQKENI. This CDR3 reads CASSLTENQPQHF. CDR3 nucleotides: TGTGCCAGCTCACTGACAGAAAATCAGCCCCAGCATTTT.

Only a few counts were recorded for this clonotype. The chain recombines TRBV5-1 with TRBJ2-2; 11 nucleotides align to TRBD2. Germline V gives CDR1 SGHRS, CDR2 YFSETQ. The V gene end was trimmed by 4 bases and the J gene end by 5 bases; junction bases not matched to a gene: 7. The length of the CDR3 is 16 residues. This chain's CDR3 is CASSGPGLAETGELFF. The DNA for the CDR3 is TGCGCCAGCAGCGGGCCGGGACTAGCGGAAACCGGGGAGCTGTTTTTT.

This clonotype was recorded at least ten times. This rearrangement joins TRBV27 to TRBJ2-7, with 14 nucleotides matching TRBD2. Germline V lookup: CDR1 MNHEY, CDR2 SMNVEV (reference sequence). The CDR3 contains 16 residues. The V segment lost 6 bases and the J segment 4 bases; nucleotides outside the gene matches: 8. The DNA for the CDR3 is TGTGCCAGCAGAAGACTAGCGGGAGGGTCTGTATACGAGCAGTACTTC. This gives the protein CASRRLAGGSVYEQYF.

This clonotype was seen more than once but under ten times. This chain joins TRBV6-1 and TRBJ2-1; D not certain. This CDR3 contains 16 residues. V was trimmed by 2 bases and J by 2 bases, leaving 13 bases between them. Germline CDR1 reads MNHNS; CDR2 reads SASEGT. CDR3 residues: CASSERSEYPYNEQFF. CDR3 nucleotide sequence: TGTGCCAGCAGTGAACGCAGCGAGTACCCCTACAATGAGCAGTTCTTC.

About this clonotype itself: This could be a read error, since a much larger clone is one nucleotide away. This CDR3 fails to terminate in the conserved phenylalanine or tryptophan, so it likely reflects a read error. The chain joins TRBV7-9 to TRBJ2-3, with no clear D. CDR1 SEHNR and CDR2 FQNEAQ come from the germline V gene (reference sequence). The CDR3 sequence is 13 residues long. Trimming shortened V by 1 base and J by 2 bases, and 4 bases separated the two germline ends. This chain's CDR3 is CASSLGTTDTQYL. The CDR3 DNA is TGTGCCAGCAGCTTAGGAACCACAGATACGCAGTATCTT.

This clonotype was seen a handful of times. The chain's CDR3 is CSVEGTYRGAYNEQFF. The CDR3 DNA is TGCAGCGTTGAAGGCACATACAGGGGGGCCTACAATGAGCAGTTCTTC. The rearrangement links TRBV29-1 to TRBJ2-1; TRBD1 matches at 8 bases. The germline V gene has CDR1 SQVTM and CDR2 ANQGSEA. This CDR3 region has 16 residues. With V trimmed by 1 base and J by 2 bases, 7 bases remained unmatched.

The V and J genes are TRBV21-1 and TRBJ2-1; whether TRBD2, the table's D call, matches the DNA was not checked. TRBV21-1 is listed as a pseudogene. CDR3 length equals 15 residues. The CDR3 protein is CASQLAGGPWNEQFF. CDR3 bases: TGTGCCAGCCAACTAGCGGGAGGGCCCTGGAATGAGCAGTTCTTC.

The rearrangement links TRBV4-3 to TRBJ2-1; the match to TRBD2 covers 11 bases. Germline trimming cut 4 bases from V and 3 bases from J; bases unmatched to any gene: 11. The V gene's germline CDR1 is LGHNA and CDR2 YSLEER. The CDR3 has 18 amino acids. The CDR3 nucleotides are TGCGCCAGCAGCCTCTATGCTTCGGGACTAGCGGACTACAATGAGCAGTTCTTC. It specifies CASSLYASGLADYNEQFF.

The chain joins TRBV4-1 to TRBJ2-5; 12 nucleotides agree with TRBD2. V gave up 3 bases and J gave up 3 bases; unmatched junction bases: 2. Germline CDR1 reads MGHRA; CDR2 reads YSYEKL. The CDR3 runs to 15 residues. The CDR3 DNA is TGCGCCAGCAGCCATCGACTAGCGGGAGAAGAGACCCAGTACTTC. The encoded protein is CASSHRLAGEETQYF.

This clonotype has at least ten counts. The CDR3 loop reads CAWRVGDINEQFF. CDR3 bases: TGTGCCTGGAGAGTAGGGGATATCAATGAGCAGTTCTTC. The chain employs TRBV30 and TRBJ2-1; D possibly corresponds to TRBD1 (5 bases). The germline V gene has CDR1 GTSNPN and CDR2 SVGIG (reference sequence). V lost 3 bases to trimming and J lost 6 bases, with 12 bases between them. This CDR3 spans 13 amino acids.

V is TRBV6-5 and J is TRBJ2-7, with 7 bases aligning to TRBD1. This CDR3 is 15 amino acids long. The J segment lost 2 bases and the V segment lost 7 bases, leaving 11 bases of the junction unmatched. Germline CDR1 MNHEY, CDR2 SVGAGI. The CDR3 sequence is CASTRRDSIAYEQYF. CDR3 nucleotides: TGTGCCAGCACCCGCCGGGACAGCATCGCCTACGAGCAGTACTTC.

This clonotype was seen repeatedly, ten times or more. CDR3 residues: CASKGSSGSPFF. CDR3 sequence (DNA): TGTGCCAGCAAAGGCTCTAGCGGGTCCCCGTTCTTC. This sequence joins TRBV12-3 or TRBV12-4 and TRBJ2-1; 8 nucleotides match TRBD2. This CDR3 is built from 12 residues. J was trimmed by 15 bases and V by 7 bases; bases with no gene match: 11.

This chain connects TRBV7-8 to TRBJ2-7; 8 nucleotides match TRBD2. The CDR3 consists of 14 residues. Trimming cost V 7 bases and J 4 bases; bases outside gene matches: 9. Germline V lookup: CDR1 SGHVS, CDR2 FQNEAQ. CDR3 in DNA: TGTGCCAGCACCCCCGGGAGGGTAGGGTACGAGCAGTACTTC. It codes for CASTPGRVGYEQYF.

V usage is TRBV9 and J usage is TRBJ1-5; D is perhaps TRBD1 (6 bases). V lost 3 bases and J 5 bases, leaving 12 bases between the germline ends. Germline CDR1 SGDLS, CDR2 YYNGEE. CDR3 length: 14 amino acids. CDR3 residues: CASSGQGTYQPQHF. Written as DNA, the CDR3 is TGTGCCAGCAGCGGGCAGGGGACCTATCAGCCCCAGCATTTT.